These 11 T cell receptor beta chains share one sample of origin, sequenced in a study of PD-1 blockade in classical Hodgkin lymphoma. Clones were sequenced by immunoSEQ multiplex PCR, and TCRdb holds only the in-frame ones, with some missing. Here the sample spans more than 4,000 clones, 66% being singletons. Every patient experienced relapse after autologous stem cell transplantation, and brentuximab vedotin exposure varied. The sample here was peripheral blood mononuclear cells (PBMCs), taken before the second cycle of nivolumab. The receptors originated from a human donor with classical Hodgkin lymphoma.

This chain uses TRBV5-1 with TRBJ2-3, with TRBD1 matching 8 bases. This CDR3 is built from 18 residues. CDR1 and CDR2 from the germline V gene are SGHRS and YFSETQ. The ends lost 1 base at V and 2 bases at J; junction bases unmatched: 12. In DNA, the CDR3 is TGCGCCAGCAGCTTGTGGCCCCTAGGACAGGGAAACACAGATACGCAGTATTTT. Translation: CASSLWPLGQGNTDTQYF.

This clone has only a few counts. The genes are TRBV27 and TRBJ2-7, with TRBD2 matching over 7 bases. Germline V CDR1 and CDR2: MNHEY, SMNVEV (reference sequence). The CDR3 runs to 17 residues. The V segment lost 2 bases and the J segment 2 bases; nucleotides outside the gene matches: 12. The CDR3: CASSLKGGDYLPYEQYF. The CDR3 DNA follows: TGTGCCAGCAGTTTAAAGGGTGGGGACTACCTACCCTACGAGCAGTACTTC.

The gene calls are TRBV4-1 and TRBJ2-4, with D unresolved. The CDR3 sequence is 16 residues long. The V end lost 0 bases, the J end lost 1 base, and 10 bases lay between the germline ends. Germline assignment: CDR1 MGHRA and CDR2 YSYEKL. The chain's CDR3 is CASSQDEVVAKNIQYF. DNA of the CDR3: TGCGCCAGCAGCCAAGATGAGGTTGTGGCCAAAAACATTCAGTACTTC.

The V call is TRBV5-4, the J call TRBJ2-7; no definite D call. Germline V CDR1 and CDR2: SGHNT, YYREEE (reference sequence). V was shortened by 5 bases and J by 2 bases, with 11 bases between the two germline ends. CDR3 length: 13 amino acids. CDR3 sequence: CASSDIKAYEQYF. In nucleotides, the CDR3 is TGTGCCAGCAGTGACATAAAAGCCTACGAGCAGTACTTC.

Only one count was recorded for this clone. The V call is TRBV27, the J call TRBJ1-4, with 9 bases identical to TRBD1. Germline V gives CDR1 MNHEY, CDR2 SMNVEV (reference sequence). The junction had 4 bases not matched to a gene; V was cut back by 5 bases and J by 3 bases. The CDR3 consists of 15 residues. The CDR3 coding sequence is TGTGCCAGCAGTAACAGGGGGCGGGCTAATGAAAAACTGTTTTTT. Translation: CASSNRGRANEKLFF.

The chain joins TRBV7-2 to TRBJ2-3; 8 bases map to TRBD2. V was pared by 1 base and J by 6 bases, with 12 bases of the junction left unmatched. Germline CDR1 is SGHTA and CDR2 is FQGNSA. The CDR3 totals 17 residues. CDR3 sequence (DNA): TGTGCCAGCAGCTTAGTCGGCGGCGGGGGGCGATCCGATACGCAGTATTTT. Its protein is CASSLVGGGGRSDTQYF.

The V gene is TRBV30, the J gene TRBJ2-2; 13 bases agree with TRBD2. Germline CDR1 reads GTSNPN; CDR2 reads SVGIG (reference sequence). CDR3 length equals 14 residues. Unmatched junction bases numbered 5, after V lost 4 bases and J lost 9 bases. The CDR3 bases are TGTGCCTGGATGGGACTAGCGGGATTTAGGGAGCTGTTTTTT. Its translation: CAWMGLAGFRELFF.

V gene TRBV28 combines with J gene TRBJ2-1; possible D gene TRBD2, 6 bases. The CDR3 extends over 14 amino acids. In germline, CDR1 is MDHEN, CDR2 SYDVKM. The V and J ends lost 8 bases and 4 bases respectively, with 15 bases between them. CDR3 sequence reads: CASRKGRSYNEQFF. The CDR3 nucleotides read TGTGCCAGCCGAAAAGGGAGGTCGTACAATGAGCAGTTCTTC.

V gene TRBV7-2 combines with J gene TRBJ1-2, with D perhaps TRBD1 (5 bases). Trimming took 1 base from V and 4 from J, leaving 10 bases between them. The CDR3 spans 14 residues. Germline loops: CDR1 SGHTA, CDR2 FQGNSA. The DNA of the CDR3 is TGTGCCAGCAGCTTAGAGTGGACACGCTATGGCTACACCTTC. It is translated as CASSLEWTRYGYTF. The whole variable domain, filled in from reference TRBV7-2 and TRBJ1-2, reads GAGVSQSPSNKVTEKGKDVELRCDPISGHTALYWYRQSLGQGLEFLIYFQGNSAPDKSGLPSDRFSAERTGGSVSTLTIQRTQQEDSAVYLCASSLEWTRYGYTFGSGTRLTVV.

The chain links TRBV14 to TRBJ2-3; no firm D call. Trimming cost V 5 bases and J 2 bases, with 2 bases left between them. CDR3 length equals 11 residues. CDR1 SGHDN and CDR2 FVKESK come from the germline V gene. CDR3 coding DNA: TGTGCCAGCAGCTACACAGATACGCAGTATTTT. It encodes CASSYTDTQYF.

This clone showed up just a few times. This chain uses TRBV9 with TRBJ2-3; D gene unclear. The CDR3 totals 15 residues. Germline CDR1 SGDLS, CDR2 YYNGEE. Trimming left V 0 bases short and J 3 bases short, with 11 bases between. The CDR3 region is CASSVDGLGTDTQYF. CDR3 in DNA: TGTGCCAGCAGCGTAGACGGCTTGGGGACAGATACGCAGTATTTT.